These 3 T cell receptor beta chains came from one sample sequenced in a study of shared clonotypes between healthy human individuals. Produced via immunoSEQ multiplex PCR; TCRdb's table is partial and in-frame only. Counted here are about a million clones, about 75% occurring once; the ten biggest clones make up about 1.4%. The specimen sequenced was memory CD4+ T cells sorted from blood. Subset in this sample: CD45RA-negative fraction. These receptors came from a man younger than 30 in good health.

CDR3 coding DNA: TGTGCCAGCAGTTTTAGGGCTGGCTACACCTTC. It specifies CASSFRAGYTF. The genes are TRBV28 and TRBJ1-2; D gene ambiguous. The CDR3 loop spans 11 amino acids. V was clipped by 3 bases and J by 7 bases, with 6 bases between them. The germline CDR1 and CDR2 sequences are MDHEN and SYDVKM.

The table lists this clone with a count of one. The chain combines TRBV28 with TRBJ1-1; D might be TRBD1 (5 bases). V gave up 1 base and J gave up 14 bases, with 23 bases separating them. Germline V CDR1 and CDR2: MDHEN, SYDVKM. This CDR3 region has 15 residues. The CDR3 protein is CASSLSSGPIPGSFF. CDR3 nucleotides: TGTGCCAGCAGTTTATCCTCAGGGCCAATCCCCGGGTCCTTCTTT.

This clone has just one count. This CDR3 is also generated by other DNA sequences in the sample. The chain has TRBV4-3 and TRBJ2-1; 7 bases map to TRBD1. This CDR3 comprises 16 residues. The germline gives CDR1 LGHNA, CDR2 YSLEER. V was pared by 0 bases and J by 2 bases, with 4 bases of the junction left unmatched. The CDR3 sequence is CASSQDRRGTYNEQFF. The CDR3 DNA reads TGCGCCAGCAGCCAAGATCGCAGGGGGACCTACAATGAGCAGTTCTTC.